In this sample, the clone carrying this T cell receptor beta chain turned up many times. The V gene's germline CDR1 is KGHSH and CDR2 LQKENI. J gave up 4 bases and V 6 bases, and 3 bases lay outside the gene matches. This CDR3 has 12 amino acids. TCRdb re-analysed the 5' RACE reads in MiXCR, keeping a single row per CDR3 protein. The sample lists around 280,000 distinct CDR3 sequences; about 8.1% were seen once. This specimen comes from a study of identical twins. This sample also appeared in a second study, on yellow fever vaccine responses in identical twins.

The sequence was obtained from a woman between 18 and 29 years old in good health. This chain uses TRBV18 with TRBJ2-7; 7 positions agree with TRBD2. The material sequenced was memory (CD45RO+) T cells sorted from blood. The DNA of the CDR3 is TGTGCCAGCTCGGGCGGGAGTTACGAGCAGTACTTC. Translation: CASSGGSYEQYF.